Shown below are 21 T cell receptor beta chains from a single sample sequenced in a study of control samples from healthy donors and cancer patients. Sequencing was performed with immunoSEQ multiplex PCR; in TCRdb, only in-frame clones are kept and a portion is missing. The table for this sample gives some 190,000 clones. The specimen was blood. These receptors were collected from a woman aged 30 to 39 in good health.

The chain links TRBV4-1 to TRBJ1-4; no reliable D call. Trimming cost V 0 bases and J 8 bases, with 16 bases left between them. This CDR3 is built from 16 residues. The germline gives CDR1 MGHRA, CDR2 YSYEKL. This CDR3 is CASSQDPPRAAEKLFF. CDR3 sequence (DNA): TGCGCCAGCAGCCAAGATCCCCCGCGGGCCGCAGAAAAACTGTTTTTT.

On this clone: Other DNA sequences of this sample code for an identical CDR3. This rearrangement joins TRBV7-2 to TRBJ1-3; perhaps TRBD1 as D (5 bases). The germline CDR1 and CDR2 sequences are SGHTA and FQGNSA. V lost 4 bases and J 2 bases, leaving 6 bases between the germline ends. The CDR3 spans 13 residues. This CDR3 is CASSWGPGNTIYF. The CDR3 bases are TGTGCCAGCAGCTGGGGACCTGGAAACACCATATATTTT.

Points on this clone: The junction departs from germline at one end; a sequencing error may be responsible. In the same sample, other DNA sequences code for this CDR3. This sequence joins TRBV6-5 and TRBJ1-5, with TRBD1 identical over 9 bases. The length of the CDR3 is 15 residues. Germline lookup yields CDR1 MNHEY and CDR2 SVGAGI. The CDR3 spells CASSPGTGGNQPQHF. CDR3 bases: TGTGCCAGCAGTCCCGGTACAGGGGGCAATCAACCCCAGCATTTT.

This rearrangement joins TRBV2 to TRBJ1-2; D gene uncertain. This CDR3 has 13 amino acids. The V end was cut by 4 bases, the J end by 6 bases, with 12 bases between. Germline V gene lookup returns CDR1 SNHLY and CDR2 FYNNEI. CDR3 sequence: CASSGRVRDGYTF. The DNA of the CDR3 is TGTGCCAGCAGTGGTAGGGTTCGAGATGGCTACACCTTC.

The chain employs TRBV7-6 and TRBJ1-1; tentative D call: TRBD1 (6 bases). CDR3 length: 15 residues. Per the germline V gene, CDR1 is SGHVS and CDR2 is FNYEAQ. The germline V and J ends were trimmed by 5 bases and 5 bases, with 18 bases remaining between them. DNA for the CDR3: TGTGCCAGCAGCCCGTCGCCGGGGGCTTTTACTGAAGCTTTCTTT. This encodes CASSPSPGAFTEAFF.

The chain has TRBV5-1 and TRBJ2-1; possible D gene TRBD1, 6 bases. The CDR3 is made up of 14 amino acids. Germline V lookup: CDR1 SGHRS, CDR2 YFSETQ. Trimming pared 1 base from V and 8 bases from J, leaving 13 bases between. The CDR3, as DNA: TGCGCCAGCAGCTTGATGGGGGCAGGGGATGAGCAGTTCTTC. This codes for CASSLMGAGDEQFF.

J is TRBJ2-3 and V is TRBV6-1; 9 bases map to TRBD2. The trim removed 2 bases at V and 4 bases at J, leaving 13 bases unmatched. Germline V gene data show CDR1 as MNHNS and CDR2 as SASEGT. The CDR3 covers 18 residues. CDR3 sequence reads: CASSEPPGSGGPSDTQYF. DNA of the CDR3: TGTGCCAGCAGTGAACCCCCGGGAAGCGGGGGGCCTTCAGATACGCAGTATTTT.

J is TRBJ2-7 and V is TRBV7-2, with D hard to call. This CDR3 region has 15 residues. The V end lost 1 base, the J end lost 0 bases, and 10 bases lay between the germline ends. The germline gives CDR1 SGHTA, CDR2 FQGNSA. The CDR3 sequence is CASSLGVSPSYEQYF. The CDR3 region has the DNA TGTGCCAGCAGCTTAGGCGTTTCCCCCTCCTACGAGCAGTACTTC.

This chain links TRBV5-4 with TRBJ1-2, with TRBD1 matching 7 bases. In germline, CDR1 is SGHNT, CDR2 YYREEE (reference sequence). The CDR3 totals 14 residues. V gave up 0 bases and J gave up 4 bases; unmatched junction bases: 3. CDR3 in DNA: TGTGCCAGCAGCTTGGTGACAGGGCCCTATGGCTACACCTTC. Its translation: CASSLVTGPYGYTF.

This chain links TRBV4-2 with TRBJ1-3, with 8 bases matching TRBD1. Germline V gene data show CDR1 as LGHNA and CDR2 as YNFKEQ. The CDR3 extends over 16 amino acids. Trimming removed 0 bases from V and 3 bases from J; junction bases left unmatched: 4. The chain's CDR3 is CASSQEGRGLGNTIYF. CDR3 DNA sequence: TGTGCCAGCAGCCAAGAAGGCAGGGGGCTTGGAAACACCATATATTTT.

V and J are TRBV29-1 and TRBJ2-7; no definite D call. Looked up from germline, CDR1 is SQVTM and CDR2 is ANQGSEA. V dropped 4 bases and J dropped 0 bases, with 25 bases sitting between them. The CDR3 consists of 18 residues. CDR3 region: CSVAGPQIKLLNSYEQYF. DNA of the CDR3: TGCAGCGTTGCTGGGCCGCAGATTAAGCTTTTAAACTCCTACGAGCAGTACTTC.

This sequence joins TRBV28 and TRBJ1-4, with D tentatively TRBD1 (6 bases). This CDR3 has 12 amino acids. Trimming took 10 bases from V and 10 from J, leaving 16 bases between them. Germline V gene data show CDR1 as MDHEN and CDR2 as SYDVKM. DNA for the CDR3: TGTGCCACGAGGACAGCTGGGTTAAAACTGTTTTTT. Translation gives CATRTAGLKLFF.

The chain uses TRBV4-1 and TRBJ2-3, with 8 nucleotides matching TRBD1. Germline V lookup: CDR1 MGHRA, CDR2 YSYEKL. The junction had 9 bases not matched to a gene; V was cut back by 1 base and J by 12 bases. The CDR3 totals 14 residues. CDR3 nucleotides: TGCGCCAGCAGCCAAGGAGTCTGGACAGGGTCCCAGTATTTT. This encodes CASSQGVWTGSQYF.

Concerning this clone: The sample carries other DNA sequences with the same CDR3. The chain combines TRBV19 with TRBJ1-1, with unresolved D. This CDR3 has 15 amino acids. The V end lost 3 bases, the J end lost 2 bases, and 13 bases lay between the germline ends. Germline V gives CDR1 LNHDA, CDR2 SQIVND (reference sequence). The CDR3 reads CASSIVGRGNTEAFF. The CDR3 nucleotides read TGTGCCAGTAGTATTGTCGGACGGGGAAACACTGAAGCTTTCTTT.

The chain combines TRBV5-1 with TRBJ2-1; 10 bases align to TRBD2. Looked up from germline, CDR1 is SGHRS and CDR2 is YFSETQ. The CDR3 covers 17 residues. V was clipped by 0 bases and J by 0 bases; unmatched bases: 3. The CDR3 nucleotides read TGCGCCAGCAGCTTGGGGGCTAGCGGGGGCTCCTACAATGAGCAGTTCTTC. Its protein product is CASSLGASGGSYNEQFF.

This chain connects TRBV4-2 to TRBJ1-2; TRBD1 agrees at 7 bases. This CDR3 has 15 residues. V trimming: 1 base; J trimming: 8 bases; junction bases outside the gene matches: 10. Germline CDR1 reads LGHNA; CDR2 reads YNFKEQ. The CDR3 loop is CASSQVDRVDKGYTF. The CDR3 nucleotides read TGTGCCAGCAGCCAAGTAGACAGGGTAGATAAGGGCTACACCTTC.

This chain uses TRBV27 with TRBJ1-6, with D unresolved. The germline CDR1 and CDR2 sequences are MNHEY and SMNVEV (reference sequence). V lost 3 bases to trimming and J lost 0 bases, with 9 bases between them. The CDR3 totals 16 residues. The CDR3 DNA is TGTGCCAGCAGTTTTTCCAGCGTCTCCTATAATTCACCCCTCCACTTT. This codes for CASSFSSVSYNSPLHF.

The V call is TRBV7-3, the J call TRBJ2-2; D unclear. The ends were cut back, 2 bases at V and 0 bases at J, with 10 bases in the middle. Germline CDR1 reads SGHTA; CDR2 reads FQGTGA. The CDR3 extends over 16 amino acids. This chain's CDR3 is CASSLRGLANTGELFF. The DNA for the CDR3 is TGTGCCAGCAGCTTACGTGGGCTAGCGAACACCGGGGAGCTGTTTTTT.

The V gene is TRBV18, the J gene TRBJ1-4; 7 bases are a match to TRBD1. The V and J ends lost 5 bases and 4 bases, in that order; junction bases with no gene match: 10. This CDR3 has 16 amino acids. The germline gives CDR1 KGHSH, CDR2 LQKENI. Written as DNA, the CDR3 is TGTGCCAGCTCATCGGGTGACAGGGCCCTTAATGAAAAACTGTTTTTT. Its protein is CASSSGDRALNEKLFF.

The chain carries TRBV3-1 (or the pseudogene TRBV3-2) and TRBJ1-2; 10 nucleotides align to TRBD1. The CDR3 extends over 14 amino acids. The germline CDR1 and CDR2 sequences are LGHDT and YNNKEL (reference sequence). The junction had 3 bases not matched to a gene; V was cut back by 0 bases and J by 8 bases. The CDR3 protein is CASSQDPDRGGYTF. CDR3 in DNA: TGTGCCAGCAGCCAAGATCCGGACAGGGGGGGCTACACCTTC.

This sequence joins TRBV25-1 and TRBJ1-2; a possible D gene is TRBD1 (5 bases). V lost 5 bases and J lost 8, with 15 bases in between. The CDR3 has 13 residues. Germline V gene data show CDR1 as MGHDK and CDR2 as SYGVNS. The CDR3 is CASSMRRDGGYTF. The CDR3 DNA follows: TGTGCCAGCAGTATGCGCCGGGACGGAGGCTACACCTTC.